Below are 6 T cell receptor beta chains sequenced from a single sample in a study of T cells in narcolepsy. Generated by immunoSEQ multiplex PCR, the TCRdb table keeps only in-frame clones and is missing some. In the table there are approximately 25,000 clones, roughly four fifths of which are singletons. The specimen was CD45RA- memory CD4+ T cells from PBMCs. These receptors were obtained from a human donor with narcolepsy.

CDR3 sequence: CASSLGGVRGYTF. In DNA, the CDR3 is TGTGCCAGCAGCCTCGGCGGGGTTCGGGGCTACACCTTC. The rearrangement joins TRBV14 to TRBJ1-2; unclear D gene. This CDR3 has 13 residues. Germline V lookup: CDR1 SGHDN, CDR2 FVKESK. Trimming removed 4 bases at V and 8 bases at J, with 14 bases between.

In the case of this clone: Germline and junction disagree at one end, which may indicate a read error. The CDR3 coding sequence is TGTGCCAGTAGTATCCAGCATCAAGAGGCCCAGTACTTC. It yields the protein CASSIQHQEAQYF. V is TRBV19 and J is TRBJ2-5, with no clear D. The CDR3 is 13 residues long. Germline CDR1 LNHDA, CDR2 SQIVND (reference sequence).

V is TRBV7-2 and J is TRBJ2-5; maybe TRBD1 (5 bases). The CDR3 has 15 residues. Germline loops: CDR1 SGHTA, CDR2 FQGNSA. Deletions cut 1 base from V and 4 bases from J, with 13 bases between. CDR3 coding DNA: TGTGCCAGCAGCTTAGGCCCATACAGGCGAGAGACCCAGTACTTC. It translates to CASSLGPYRRETQYF. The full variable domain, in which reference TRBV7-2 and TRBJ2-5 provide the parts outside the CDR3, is GAGVSQSPSNKVTEKGKDVELRCDPISGHTALYWYRQSLGQGLEFLIYFQGNSAPDKSGLPSDRFSAERTGGSVSTLTIQRTQQEDSAVYLCASSLGPYRRETQYFGPGTRLLVL.

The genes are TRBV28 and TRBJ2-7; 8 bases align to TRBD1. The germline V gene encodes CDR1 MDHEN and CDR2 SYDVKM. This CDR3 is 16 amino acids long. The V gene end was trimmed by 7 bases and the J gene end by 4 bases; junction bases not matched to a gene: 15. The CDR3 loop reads CASTLSAAGGLYEQYF. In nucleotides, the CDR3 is TGTGCCAGCACCTTAAGTGCGGCAGGGGGCCTTTACGAGCAGTACTTC. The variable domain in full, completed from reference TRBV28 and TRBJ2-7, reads DVKVTQSSRYLVKRTGEKVFLECVQDMDHENMFWYRQDPGLGLRLIYFSYDVKMKEKGDIPEGYSVSREKKERFSLILESASTNQTSMYLCASTLSAAGGLYEQYFGPGTRLTVT.

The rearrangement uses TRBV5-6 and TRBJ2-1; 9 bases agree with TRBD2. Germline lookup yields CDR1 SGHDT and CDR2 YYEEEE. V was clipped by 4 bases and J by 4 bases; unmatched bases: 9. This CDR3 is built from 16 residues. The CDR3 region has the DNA TGTGCCAGCAGCCCGGGGCTAGCGGGACTTTACAATGAGCAGTTCTTC. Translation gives CASSPGLAGLYNEQFF.

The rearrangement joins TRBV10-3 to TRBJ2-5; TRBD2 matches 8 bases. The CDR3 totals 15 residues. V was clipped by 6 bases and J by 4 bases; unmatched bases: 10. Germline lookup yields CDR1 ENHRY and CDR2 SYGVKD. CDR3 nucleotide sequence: TGTGCCATCAGAGACGTAGCGGGACCTTCAGAGACCCAGTACTTC. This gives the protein CAIRDVAGPSETQYF.